A single sample is the source of the 29 T cell receptor beta chains below, sequenced in a study of blood T cell repertoires in COVID-19. Only in-frame clones appear in the TCRdb table, and some are missing; sequencing was by immunoSEQ multiplex PCR. Altogether about 95,000 clones are present, 81% being singletons, with the ten largest covering 20% to 25%. Sequenced: peripheral blood. The receptors here all came from an elderly man with active or convalescent COVID-19.

This chain uses TRBV7-9 with TRBJ1-1; tentative D call: TRBD1 (5 bases). Trimming removed 4 bases from V and 1 base from J, with 10 bases in between. This CDR3 spans 14 amino acids. Germline assignment: CDR1 SEHNR and CDR2 FQNEAQ (reference sequence). CDR3 region: CASSYGQTNTEAFF. DNA of the CDR3: TGTGCCAGCAGCTATGGACAAACGAACACTGAAGCTTTCTTT.

The V gene is TRBV5-1, the J gene TRBJ2-2, with TRBD1 matching 8 bases. V shed 0 bases and J 6 bases; nucleotides not matched to a gene: 4. CDR1 and CDR2 (germline): SGHRS, YFSETQ. The CDR3 has 15 amino acids. CDR3: CASSLAGQDAGELFF. The CDR3 DNA reads as TGCGCCAGCAGCTTGGCGGGACAGGACGCCGGGGAGCTGTTTTTT.

V and J are TRBV2 and TRBJ1-5, with a tentative D call TRBD1 (5 bases). This CDR3 contains 14 residues. Trimming left V 7 bases short and J 7 bases short, with 17 bases between. Germline V lookup: CDR1 SNHLY, CDR2 FYNNEI. The CDR3 loop is CASTLGGALQPQHF. CDR3 DNA sequence: TGTGCCAGCACCCTTGGCGGGGCCCTGCAGCCCCAGCATTTT.

The genes are TRBV19 and TRBJ1-6; D may be TRBD1 (5 bases). V lost 4 bases to trimming and J lost 10 bases, with 14 bases between them. The CDR3 totals 14 residues. Germline CDR1 reads LNHDA; CDR2 reads SQIVND (reference sequence). Here the CDR3 DNA reads TGTGCCAGTAGTAAAGGGGATTTAGGATCACCCCTCCACTTT. Translated: CASSKGDLGSPLHF.

The chain is built from TRBV6-5 and TRBJ1-6, with 7 positions matching TRBD1. CDR3 size: 13 residues. Looked up from germline, CDR1 is MNHEY and CDR2 is SVGAGI. The V segment lost 10 bases and the J segment 7 bases; nucleotides outside the gene matches: 7. The CDR3 sequence: CATSQGKNSPLHF. In DNA form, the CDR3 reads TGTGCCACCTCACAGGGGAAAAATTCACCCCTCCACTTT.

The sample holds a few counts of this clone. The CDR3 nucleotides are TGTGCCTGGACCCCCACAGAGAATTCACCCCTCCACTTT. Its protein product is CAWTPTENSPLHF. The V and J genes are TRBV30 and TRBJ1-6; D gene uncertain. There are 13 residues in the CDR3. V was shortened by 4 bases and J by 7 bases, with 11 bases between the two germline ends. CDR1 and CDR2 (germline): GTSNPN, SVGIG (reference sequence).

The V and J genes are TRBV9 and TRBJ2-3, with 9 bases aligning to TRBD1. This CDR3 contains 15 residues. Germline trimming cut 4 bases from V and 3 bases from J; bases unmatched to any gene: 6. Germline V lookup: CDR1 SGDLS, CDR2 YYNGEE. CDR3 sequence: CASSNRDRVTDTQYF. CDR3 nucleotides: TGTGCCAGCAGCAACCGGGACAGGGTAACAGATACGCAGTATTTT.

The chain employs TRBV9 and TRBJ2-7; tentative D call: TRBD2 (5 bases). The CDR3 runs to 14 residues. Per the germline V gene, CDR1 is SGDLS and CDR2 is YYNGEE. The ends were cut back, 0 bases at V and 1 base at J, with 8 bases in the middle. The CDR3 DNA is TGTGCCAGCAGCGTAGATGAGGGATCCTACGAGCAGTACTTC. The encoded protein is CASSVDEGSYEQYF.

This clone was detected a few times. The CDR3 loop reads CASSSPPRGGAYEQYF. Here the CDR3 DNA reads TGTGCCAGCAGCTCTCCCCCCCGGGGGGGGGCCTACGAGCAGTACTTC. The rearrangement joins TRBV7-2 to TRBJ2-7; the match to TRBD2 covers 8 bases. V gave up 4 bases and J gave up 2 bases; unmatched junction bases: 10. Germline V lookup: CDR1 SGHTA, CDR2 FQGNSA. The CDR3 is 16 residues long.

The chain carries TRBV19 and TRBJ1-2; D not certain. The length of the CDR3 is 14 residues. The V gene's germline CDR1 is LNHDA and CDR2 SQIVND (reference sequence). Trimming took 3 bases from V and 8 from J, leaving 16 bases between them. The CDR3 protein is CASSIAGGAGGYTF. The DNA for the CDR3 is TGTGCCAGTAGTATTGCCGGCGGCGCCGGAGGCTACACCTTC.

This chain joins TRBV5-1 and TRBJ1-1; tentatively, D is TRBD1 (5 bases). V gave up 2 bases and J gave up 5 bases, with 10 bases separating them. This CDR3 has 13 amino acids. Germline values: CDR1 SGHRS, CDR2 YFSETQ. Written as DNA, the CDR3 is TGCGCCAGCAGCTTTGGGGGGGAGACTGAAGCTTTCTTT. Translation: CASSFGGETEAFF. Supplemented by reference TRBV5-1 and TRBJ1-1, the full variable domain reads KAGVTQTPRYLIKTRGQQVTLSCSPISGHRSVSWYQQTPGQGLQFLFEYFSETQRNKGNFPGRFSGRQFSNSRSEMNVSTLELGDSALYLCASSFGGETEAFFGQGTRLTVV.

The gene calls are TRBV12-3 or TRBV12-4 and TRBJ1-1; the D is unclear. Trimming took 10 bases from V and 11 from J, leaving 17 bases between them. The CDR3 spans 11 residues. As DNA, the CDR3 is TGTGCCACCACATCCTGGTCGGGTGCTTTCTTT. Translated, it gives CATTSWSGAFF.

The V and J genes are TRBV10-3 and TRBJ1-1; 8 bases are shared with TRBD1. CDR3 length: 15 residues. V was pared by 4 bases and J by 3 bases, with 7 bases of the junction left unmatched. Germline V gene data show CDR1 as ENHRY and CDR2 as SYGVKD. CDR3 region: CAISGTGTPDTEAFF. CDR3 coding DNA: TGTGCCATCAGTGGGACAGGGACCCCTGACACTGAAGCTTTCTTT.

The chain joins TRBV19 to TRBJ2-5; TRBD1 matches 7 bases. The germline gives CDR1 LNHDA, CDR2 SQIVND (reference sequence). This CDR3 comprises 15 residues. V trimming: 3 bases; J trimming: 2 bases; junction bases outside the gene matches: 6. The CDR3 region is CASSIPGTEQETQYF. The CDR3 DNA is TGTGCCAGTAGTATCCCCGGGACAGAGCAAGAGACCCAGTACTTC. Together with reference TRBV19 and TRBJ2-5, the CDR3 gives the full variable domain: DGGITQSPKYLFRKEGQNVTLSCEQNLNHDAMYWYRQDPGQGLRLIYYSQIVNDFQKGDIAEGYSVSREKKESFPLTVTSAQKNPTAFYLCASSIPGTEQETQYFGPGTRLLVL.

This chain connects TRBV4-1 to TRBJ2-6; the D gene is possibly TRBD1 (5 bases). There are 17 residues in the CDR3. V was cut by 1 base and J by 3 bases, with 13 bases left in between. CDR1 is MGHRA and CDR2 is YSYEKL in the germline V gene. This CDR3 is CASSQVVTASGANVLTF. The CDR3, as DNA: TGCGCCAGCAGCCAAGTGGTGACAGCGAGTGGGGCCAACGTCCTGACTTTC.

This rearrangement joins TRBV29-1 to TRBJ1-4, with D possibly TRBD1 on 5 matching bases. V lost 4 bases, J lost 8 bases, and 8 bases lay in between. CDR1 SQVTM and CDR2 ANQGSEA come from the germline V gene. This CDR3 is 11 amino acids long. The CDR3 region is CSVGSGEKLFF. CDR3 nucleotides: TGCAGCGTTGGTTCAGGGGAAAAACTGTTTTTT.

V is TRBV2 and J is TRBJ2-1; weak D call: TRBD2 (6 bases). The V and J ends lost 7 bases and 9 bases respectively, with 19 bases between them. The CDR3 extends over 14 amino acids. Germline V gene lookup returns CDR1 SNHLY and CDR2 FYNNEI. The CDR3 reads CASTAATRGTEQFF. In nucleotides, the CDR3 is TGTGCCAGCACGGCAGCAACACGGGGGACTGAGCAGTTCTTC.

The sample holds one count of this clone. V usage is TRBV7-8 and J usage is TRBJ2-1; D possibly corresponds to TRBD2 (6 bases). Trimming cost V 2 bases and J 10 bases, with 12 bases left between them. Germline CDR1 SGHVS, CDR2 FQNEAQ. CDR3 length: 13 amino acids. The CDR3 region is CASSLITSREQFF. CDR3 bases: TGTGCCAGCAGCTTAATCACTAGCAGGGAGCAGTTCTTC.

The CDR3 DNA sequence: TGTGCCAGCAGTTTGGTAGCGGGGGGGCGAACCGGGGAGCTGTTTTTT. Its translation: CASSLVAGGRTGELFF. V gene TRBV27 combines with J gene TRBJ2-2; 11 bases agree with TRBD2. The CDR3 extends over 16 amino acids. V shed 3 bases, J shed 5 bases, and the junction held 5 bases outside the gene matches. Looked up from germline, CDR1 is MNHEY and CDR2 is SMNVEV (reference sequence).

The CDR3 nucleotides read TGCAGCGCCATCGCCCCCACAGGGTTCTTAGGAGATACGCAGTATTTT. Protein product: CSAIAPTGFLGDTQYF. The V gene is TRBV29-1, the J gene TRBJ2-3; D is possibly TRBD1 (6 bases). Germline V gene lookup returns CDR1 SQVTM and CDR2 ANQGSEA. The CDR3 runs 16 residues. The V end lost 7 bases, the J end lost 5 bases, and 25 bases lay between the germline ends.

The V call is TRBV29-1, the J call TRBJ2-5; D is ambiguous. V lost 6 bases and J 5 bases, leaving 13 bases between the germline ends. The CDR3 is 12 amino acids. Germline V gene lookup returns CDR1 SQVTM and CDR2 ANQGSEA. CDR3 amino acids: CSVHPGEETQYF. The CDR3 coding sequence is TGCAGCGTCCATCCGGGTGAGGAGACCCAGTACTTC.

The chain links TRBV5-4 to TRBJ2-7; D perhaps matches TRBD2 (7 bases). The germline gives CDR1 SGHNT, CDR2 YYREEE (reference sequence). Trimming left V 4 bases short and J 2 bases short, with 13 bases between. CDR3 size: 14 residues. The CDR3 reads CASSPGGSTYEQYF. DNA of the CDR3: TGTGCCAGCAGCCCGGGGGGCTCCACCTACGAGCAGTACTTC.

The chain has TRBV6-5 and TRBJ1-1; 9 bases align to TRBD1. Per germline, CDR1 MNHEY and CDR2 SVGAGI. This CDR3 is 14 amino acids long. The V segment lost 5 bases and the J segment 8 bases; nucleotides outside the gene matches: 9. The DNA of the CDR3 is TGTGCCAGCAGTACCGACAGGGGGGCGACAGAAGCTTTCTTT. Protein sequence: CASSTDRGATEAFF.

Only one count was recorded for this clone. The chain couples TRBV3-1 (or the pseudogene TRBV3-2) to TRBJ2-2; 11 bases align to TRBD2. Trimming removed 4 bases from V and 6 bases from J; junction bases left unmatched: 22. Germline-derived CDR1 and CDR2 are LGHDT and YNNKEL (reference sequence). The CDR3 length is 21 residues. CDR3 in amino acids: CASSPQGGQLAGGSGAGELFF. CDR3 sequence (DNA): TGTGCCAGCAGCCCCCAAGGAGGGCAGCTAGCGGGGGGCTCGGGCGCCGGGGAGCTGTTTTTT.

The rearrangement uses TRBV28 and TRBJ1-1, with D tentatively TRBD1 (6 bases). Germline CDR1 MDHEN, CDR2 SYDVKM. CDR3 size: 12 residues. The V end was cut by 6 bases, the J end by 9 bases, with 14 bases between. CDR3 coding DNA: TGTGCCAGCAGCCCTGGACAGCTTCAAGCTTTCTTT. This codes for CASSPGQLQAFF. The variable domain in full, completed from reference TRBV28 and TRBJ1-1, reads DVKVTQSSRYLVKRTGEKVFLECVQDMDHENMFWYRQDPGLGLRLIYFSYDVKMKEKGDIPEGYSVSREKKERFSLILESASTNQTSMYLCASSPGQLQAFFGQGTRLTVV.

The chain uses TRBV21-1 and TRBJ1-1. TRBV21-1 is a pseudogene locus. The CDR3 length is 16 residues. The CDR3 DNA reads as TGTGCCAGCAGCAAAGAAGGAGAAGAAGCCAACACTGAAGCTTTCTTT. This translates into CASSKEGEEANTEAFF.

The V and J genes are TRBV2 and TRBJ1-5; 10 bases fit TRBD1. V lost 3 bases, J lost 3 bases, and 5 bases stayed unmatched. Per germline, CDR1 SNHLY and CDR2 FYNNEI. The CDR3 extends over 16 amino acids. In nucleotides, the CDR3 is TGTGCCAGCAGTGATTCCGGGACAGGGGTCAATCAGCCCCAGCATTTT. This encodes CASSDSGTGVNQPQHF.

The chain links TRBV5-1 to TRBJ1-2; 11 bases map to TRBD1. J lost 6 bases, V lost 0 bases, and 7 bases had no gene match. This CDR3 is 16 amino acids long. Germline CDR1 and CDR2: SGHRS and YFSETQ. CDR3 sequence: CASSLAGTGGSDGYTF. In nucleotides, the CDR3 is TGCGCCAGCAGCTTGGCCGGGACAGGGGGTAGCGATGGCTACACCTTC.

Comments on this clone: Compared with germline, one end of the junction differs, possibly owing to a read error. The genes are TRBV5-6 and TRBJ2-7; D remains ambiguous. This CDR3 region has 13 residues. CDR1 and CDR2 from the germline V gene are SGHDT and YYEEEE. The CDR3 coding sequence is TGTGCCAGCAGCCCCCCCCCTAGACGACTTTTGGGCTTC. Translation gives CASSPPPRRLLGF.